One and the same sample provided the 3 T cell receptor beta chains below, sequenced in a study of blood T cell repertoires in COVID-19 (dated by TCRdb to between 2020 and 2021). The method behind the library was the immunoSEQ multiplex PCR assay. The table was pulled from immuneACCESS by TCRdb, which kept in-frame rearrangements only. Such tables lose some clones; where checked, under half of the loss comes from unresolved V genes, and the rest has no known cause. The sample contains more than 150,000 clones, around 79% of them found a single time. Approximately 11% of the sample is taken by the ten largest. What was sequenced was PBMCs or T cells enriched from blood (not recorded which). These receptors originate from a man in his forties or fifties who had recovered from COVID-19.

This chain joins TRBV28 and TRBJ2-1, with a tentative D call TRBD2 (7 bases). CDR1 and CDR2 from the germline V gene are MDHEN and SYDVKM. V dropped 5 bases and J dropped 8 bases, with 19 bases sitting between them. This CDR3 has 15 amino acids. This CDR3 is CASSGPRGGPDEQFF. CDR3 nucleotide sequence: TGTGCCAGCAGTGGTCCGAGGGGGGGTCCGGATGAGCAGTTCTTC.

This clone was observed a handful of times. The V and J genes are TRBV2 and TRBJ2-3, with 8 bases that match TRBD2. The CDR3 spans 14 residues. Trimming took 8 bases from V and 0 from J; bases not matched to a gene: 4. The germline V gene encodes CDR1 SNHLY and CDR2 FYNNEI. The DNA for the CDR3 is TGTGCCAGCGGGCGGGGGGCAAGCACAGATACGCAGTATTTT. It encodes CASGRGASTDTQYF.

V usage is TRBV7-9 and J usage is TRBJ2-5; 8 bases line up with TRBD2. V was pared by 5 bases and J by 3 bases, with 8 bases of the junction left unmatched. The germline gives CDR1 SEHNR, CDR2 FQNEAQ (reference sequence). CDR3 size: 15 residues. The CDR3 nucleotides read TGTGCCAGCAGCCCATTGCGGACTAGCAAAGAGACCCAGTACTTC. This codes for CASSPLRTSKETQYF.